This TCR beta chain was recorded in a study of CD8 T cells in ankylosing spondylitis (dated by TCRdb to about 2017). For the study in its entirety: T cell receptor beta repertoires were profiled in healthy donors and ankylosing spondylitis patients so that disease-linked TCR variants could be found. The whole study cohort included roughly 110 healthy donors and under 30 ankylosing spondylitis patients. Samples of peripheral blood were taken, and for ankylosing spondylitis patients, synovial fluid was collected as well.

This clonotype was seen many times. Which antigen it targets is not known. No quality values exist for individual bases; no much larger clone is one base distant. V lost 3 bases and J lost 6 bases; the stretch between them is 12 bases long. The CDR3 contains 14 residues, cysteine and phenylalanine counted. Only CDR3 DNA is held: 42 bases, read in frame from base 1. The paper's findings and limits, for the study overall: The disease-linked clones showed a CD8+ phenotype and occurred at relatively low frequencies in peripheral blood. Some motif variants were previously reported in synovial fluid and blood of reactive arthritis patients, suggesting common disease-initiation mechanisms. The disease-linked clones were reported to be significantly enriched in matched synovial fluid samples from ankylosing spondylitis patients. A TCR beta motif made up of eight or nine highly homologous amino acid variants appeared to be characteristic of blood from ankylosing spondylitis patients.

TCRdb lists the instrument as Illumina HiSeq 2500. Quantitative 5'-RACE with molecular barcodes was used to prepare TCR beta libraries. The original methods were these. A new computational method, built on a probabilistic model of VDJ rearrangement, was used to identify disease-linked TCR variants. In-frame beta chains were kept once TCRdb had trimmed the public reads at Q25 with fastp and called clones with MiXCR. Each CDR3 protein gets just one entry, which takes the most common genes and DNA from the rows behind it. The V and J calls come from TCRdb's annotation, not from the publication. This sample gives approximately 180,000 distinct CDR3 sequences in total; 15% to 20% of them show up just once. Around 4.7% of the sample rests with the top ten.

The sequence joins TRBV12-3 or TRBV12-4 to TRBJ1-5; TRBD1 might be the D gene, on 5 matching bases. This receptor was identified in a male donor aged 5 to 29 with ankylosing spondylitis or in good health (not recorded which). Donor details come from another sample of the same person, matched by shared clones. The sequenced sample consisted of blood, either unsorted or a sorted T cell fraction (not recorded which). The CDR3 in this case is CASSFGRALQPQHF. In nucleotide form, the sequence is TGTGCCAGCAGTTTCGGCAGGGCCCTTCAGCCCCAGCATTTT.